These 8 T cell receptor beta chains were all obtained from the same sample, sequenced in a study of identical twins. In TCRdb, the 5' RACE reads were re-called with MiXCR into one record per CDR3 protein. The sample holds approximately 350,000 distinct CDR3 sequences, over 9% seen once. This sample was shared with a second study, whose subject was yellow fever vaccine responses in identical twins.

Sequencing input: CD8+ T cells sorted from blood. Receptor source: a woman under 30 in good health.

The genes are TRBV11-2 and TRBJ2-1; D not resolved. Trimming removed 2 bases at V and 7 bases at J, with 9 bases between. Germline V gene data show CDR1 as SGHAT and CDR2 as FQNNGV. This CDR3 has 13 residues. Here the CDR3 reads CASSLSDSNEQFF. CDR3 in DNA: TGTGCCAGCAGCTTATCCGATTCTAATGAGCAGTTCTTC.

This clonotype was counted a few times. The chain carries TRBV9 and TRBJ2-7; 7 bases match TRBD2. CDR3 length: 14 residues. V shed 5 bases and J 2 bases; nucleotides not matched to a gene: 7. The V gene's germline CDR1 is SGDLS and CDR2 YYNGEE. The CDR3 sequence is CASSISGITYEQYF. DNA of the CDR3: TGTGCCAGCAGTATCAGCGGGATTACCTACGAGCAGTACTTC.

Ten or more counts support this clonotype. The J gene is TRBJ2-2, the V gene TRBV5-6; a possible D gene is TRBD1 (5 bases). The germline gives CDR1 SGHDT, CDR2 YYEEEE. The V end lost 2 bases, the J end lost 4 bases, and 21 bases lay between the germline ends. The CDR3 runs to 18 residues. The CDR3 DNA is TGTGCCAGCAGCTTTCCGGTGTTAGGGGAAGGAGCCACCGGGGAGCTGTTTTTT. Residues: CASSFPVLGEGATGELFF. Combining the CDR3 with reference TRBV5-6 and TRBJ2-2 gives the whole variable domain DAGVTQSPTHLIKTRGQQVTLRCSPKSGHDTVSWYQQALGQGPQFIFQYYEEEERQRGNFPDRFSGHQFPNYSSELNVNALLLGDSALYLCASSFPVLGEGATGELFFGEGSRLTVL.

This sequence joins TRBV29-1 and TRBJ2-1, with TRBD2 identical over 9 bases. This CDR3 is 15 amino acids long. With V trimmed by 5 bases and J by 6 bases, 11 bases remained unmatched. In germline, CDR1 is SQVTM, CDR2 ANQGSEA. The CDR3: CSVPRRGTSSNEQFF. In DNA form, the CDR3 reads TGCAGCGTTCCCCGGCGTGGGACTAGCAGCAATGAGCAGTTCTTC.

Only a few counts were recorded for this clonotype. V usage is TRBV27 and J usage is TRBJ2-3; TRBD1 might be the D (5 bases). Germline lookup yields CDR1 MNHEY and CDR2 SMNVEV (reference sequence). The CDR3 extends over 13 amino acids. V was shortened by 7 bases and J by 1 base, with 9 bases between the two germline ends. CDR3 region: CASMIGGTDTQYF. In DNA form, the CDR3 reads TGTGCCAGCATGATAGGGGGCACAGATACGCAGTATTTT.

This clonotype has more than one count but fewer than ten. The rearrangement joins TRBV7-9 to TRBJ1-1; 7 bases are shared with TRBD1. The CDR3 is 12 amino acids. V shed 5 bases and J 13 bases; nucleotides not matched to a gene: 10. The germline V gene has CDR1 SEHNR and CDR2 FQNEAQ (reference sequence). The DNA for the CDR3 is TGTGCCAGCAGCAGACAGGGTGAGCGAAGTTTCTTT. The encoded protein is CASSRQGERSFF.

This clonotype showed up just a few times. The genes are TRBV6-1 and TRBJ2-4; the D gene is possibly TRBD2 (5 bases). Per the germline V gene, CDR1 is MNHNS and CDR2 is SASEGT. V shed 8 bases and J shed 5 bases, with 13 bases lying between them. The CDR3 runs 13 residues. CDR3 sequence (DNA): TGTGCCAGCGCCCCGGGAACAGAAAACATTCAGTACTTC. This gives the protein CASAPGTENIQYF.

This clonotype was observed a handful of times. DNA for the CDR3: TGCAGTGCTAGAGATTATTCCGGGACAGAGCTCCGTTACAATGAGCAGTTCTTC. Amino acids: CSARDYSGTELRYNEQFF. The V gene is TRBV20-1, the J gene TRBJ2-1; the match to TRBD1 covers 7 bases. The germline V gene encodes CDR1 DFQATT and CDR2 SNEGSKA (reference sequence). The junction had 15 bases not matched to a gene; V was cut back by 0 bases and J by 4 bases. The CDR3 is made up of 18 amino acids.